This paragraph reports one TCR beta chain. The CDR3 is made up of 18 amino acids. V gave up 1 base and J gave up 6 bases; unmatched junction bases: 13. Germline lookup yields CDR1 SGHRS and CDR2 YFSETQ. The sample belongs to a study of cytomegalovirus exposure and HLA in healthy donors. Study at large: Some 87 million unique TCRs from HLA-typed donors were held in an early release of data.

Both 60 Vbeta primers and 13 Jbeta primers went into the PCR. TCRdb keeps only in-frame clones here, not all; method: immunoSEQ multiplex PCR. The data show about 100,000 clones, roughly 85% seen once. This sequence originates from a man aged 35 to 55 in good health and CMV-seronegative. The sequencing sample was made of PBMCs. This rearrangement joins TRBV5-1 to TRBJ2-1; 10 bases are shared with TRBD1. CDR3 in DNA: TGCGCCAGCAGCTTGAGGGACCTAGGACAGGGGGTTCGCAATGAGCAGTTCTTC. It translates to CASSLRDLGQGVRNEQFF.